These 18 T cell receptor beta chains originate from one sample sequenced in a study of shared clonotypes between healthy human individuals. Using immunoSEQ multiplex PCR, the repertoire was profiled, and TCRdb retains in-frame clones only, with some absent. The data contain some 530,000 clones, 78% of them singletons. The sequencing sample was made of PBMCs. All receptors derive from a woman aged 35 to 49 in good health. Some clones in this sample may be carry-over from other donors' samples.

The rearrangement links TRBV15 to TRBJ2-7; a possible D gene is TRBD1 (6 bases). The V end lost 0 bases, the J end lost 7 bases, and 19 bases lay between the germline ends. The germline CDR1 and CDR2 sequences are LNHNV and YYDKDF (reference sequence). The CDR3 has 16 amino acids. DNA of the CDR3: TGTGCCACCAGCAGAGATGATCAACCGTGGGACACGGAGCAGTACTTC. It specifies CATSRDDQPWDTEQYF.

The sample holds one count of this clone. This rearrangement joins TRBV11-2 to TRBJ2-1, with TRBD2 matching 10 bases. Germline V gives CDR1 SGHAT, CDR2 FQNNGV. The V segment lost 4 bases and the J segment 7 bases; nucleotides outside the gene matches: 19. The CDR3 consists of 19 residues. For the CDR3, the DNA is TGTGCCAGCAGCTCCGGTTGGGGCCCGAGCGGGAGGGCAGGGAATGAGCAGTTCTTC. Residues: CASSSGWGPSGRAGNEQFF.

This clone was detected once. V is TRBV2 and J is TRBJ2-7; D is possibly TRBD1 (5 bases). The V gene lost 8 bases and the J gene lost 6 bases, with 17 bases spanning the gap. Per germline, CDR1 SNHLY and CDR2 FYNNEI. The CDR3 runs 13 residues. CDR3 region: CASRLWEGVEQYF. For the CDR3, the DNA is TGTGCCAGCCGTCTCTGGGAAGGGGTCGAGCAGTACTTC.

The table lists this clone with many counts. The chain employs TRBV30 and TRBJ2-5; 7 nucleotides agree with TRBD2. Germline values: CDR1 GTSNPN, CDR2 SVGIG (reference sequence). The CDR3 consists of 16 residues. J was trimmed by 3 bases and V by 4 bases; bases with no gene match: 14. CDR3 bases: TGTGCCTGGAAGACGGTTCGCCTAGCGGCCAAAGAGACCCAGTACTTC. Translating it yields CAWKTVRLAAKETQYF.

This chain connects TRBV18 to TRBJ2-1, with D maybe TRBD2 (5 bases). The CDR3 runs to 15 residues. Germline CDR1 reads KGHSH; CDR2 reads LQKENI. Trimming took off 4 bases at V and 6 bases at J, with 16 bases between the two ends. The CDR3 region is CASSLSGMDGNEQFF. In nucleotides, the CDR3 is TGTGCCAGCTCACTCTCGGGAATGGACGGCAATGAGCAGTTCTTC.

A note on this clone: With a far larger clone one base away, a read error is the likely cause. The same CDR3 arises from other DNA sequences in this sample as well. J is TRBJ2-7 and V is TRBV30, with D uncertain. Looked up from germline, CDR1 is GTSNPN and CDR2 is SVGIG (reference sequence). V lost 0 bases to trimming and J lost 3 bases, with 9 bases between them. This CDR3 has 13 residues. The CDR3 DNA reads TGTGCCTGGAGTGTACTTGGGGACTACGAGCAGTACTTC. Its translation: CAWSVLGDYEQYF.

With regard to this clone: A single base is all that separates this from a far larger clone, so a read error is likely. V usage is TRBV28 and J usage is TRBJ2-6; D unclear. CDR1 and CDR2 (germline): MDHEN, SYDVKM. The CDR3 runs 14 residues. Trimming removed 11 bases from V and 4 bases from J, with 15 bases in between. The CDR3 DNA follows: TGTGCCGGCATCTCCCCGTGGGGGGCCAACGTCCTGACTTTC. This encodes CAGISPWGANVLTF.

This clone was recorded once. The rearrangement uses TRBV4-1 and TRBJ1-4; weak D call: TRBD1 (5 bases). CDR1 MGHRA and CDR2 YSYEKL come from the germline V gene. This CDR3 contains 15 residues. V lost 3 bases and J 5 bases, leaving 13 bases between the germline ends. The CDR3 is CASSQIGRGNEKLFF. Here the CDR3 DNA reads TGCGCCAGCAGCCAGATTGGTCGGGGGAATGAAAAACTGTTTTTT.

This chain joins TRBV10-3 and TRBJ2-7; 9 bases align to TRBD2. Germline V gene data show CDR1 as ENHRY and CDR2 as SYGVKD. The CDR3 has 13 residues. V shed 3 bases and J 4 bases; nucleotides not matched to a gene: 1. In nucleotides, the CDR3 is TGTGCCATCAGTGAAGCGGGGGGATACGAGCAGTACTTC. It specifies CAISEAGGYEQYF.

This chain connects TRBV4-1 to TRBJ2-7; tentative D call: TRBD2 (6 bases). The germline CDR1 and CDR2 sequences are MGHRA and YSYEKL. The CDR3 totals 13 residues. Between the trimmed V and J ends, which lost 0 bases and 3 bases, there was a span of 6 bases. The CDR3 bases are TGCGCCAGCAGCCAAGAAGCGGGCTACGAGCAGTACTTC. Protein product: CASSQEAGYEQYF.

This clone has a handful of counts. This rearrangement joins TRBV28 to TRBJ2-7, with no clear D. Trimming left V 10 bases short and J 0 bases short, with 7 bases between. Germline V lookup: CDR1 MDHEN, CDR2 SYDVKM. This CDR3 has 11 amino acids. CDR3 region: CATDNSYEQYF. In DNA form, the CDR3 reads TGTGCCACTGACAACTCCTACGAGCAGTACTTC.

As for this clone: A much larger clone differs by one base, so this may be a read error. V and J are TRBV30 and TRBJ2-3; 7 bases agree with TRBD2. The J segment lost 4 bases and the V segment lost 3 bases, leaving 7 bases of the junction unmatched. Germline loops: CDR1 GTSNPN, CDR2 SVGIG (reference sequence). The CDR3 runs 14 residues. In nucleotides, the CDR3 is TGTGCCTGGAGGGCTAGCGGCCACGCAGATACGCAGTATTTT. This encodes CAWRASGHADTQYF.

The genes are TRBV7-9 and TRBJ2-3; 14 bases are a match to TRBD2. This CDR3 is 17 amino acids long. From germline, CDR1 is SEHNR and CDR2 FQNEAQ (reference sequence). V shed 5 bases and J 6 bases; nucleotides not matched to a gene: 10. The CDR3 nucleotides read TGTGCCAGCAGCCCCCGGGGACTAGCGGGAGTTTCCGATACGCAGTATTTT. It translates to CASSPRGLAGVSDTQYF.

The genes are TRBV28 and TRBJ2-1, with D possibly being TRBD2 (6 bases). Germline V gives CDR1 MDHEN, CDR2 SYDVKM. Trimming took off 1 base at V and 4 bases at J, with 11 bases between the two ends. The CDR3 has 15 amino acids. CDR3 protein: CASSLSRGAYNEQFF. The CDR3 region has the DNA TGTGCCAGCAGTTTATCGCGGGGCGCGTACAATGAGCAGTTCTTC.

The CDR3 here is CASSLPQGGDTQYF. The CDR3 coding sequence is TGTGCCAGCAGTCTTCCCCAAGGAGGGGATACGCAGTATTTT. This chain connects TRBV6-6 to TRBJ2-3, with TRBD2 as a possible D gene (6 bases). The CDR3 length is 14 residues. V dropped 5 bases and J dropped 6 bases, with 15 bases sitting between them. Germline loops: CDR1 MNHNY, CDR2 SVGAGI (reference sequence).

The gene calls are TRBV20-1 and TRBJ2-3; D is unclear. The CDR3 totals 11 residues. Germline CDR1 reads DFQATT; CDR2 reads SNEGSKA (reference sequence). V gave up 6 bases and J gave up 6 bases, with 10 bases separating them. The CDR3 protein is CSAADWDTQYF. CDR3 nucleotide sequence: TGCAGTGCGGCCGACTGGGATACGCAGTATTTT.

This clone appeared a single time. The CDR3 DNA reads TGTGCCAGCAGTGGGGGCCCGGAGTACGAGCAGTACTTC. It translates to CASSGGPEYEQYF. The chain combines TRBV6-1 with TRBJ2-7; D may be TRBD1 (5 bases). The CDR3 runs 13 residues. Germline CDR1 MNHNS, CDR2 SASEGT. V was clipped by 4 bases and J by 4 bases, with 11 bases between them.

This clone was counted only a few times. The chain couples TRBV7-6 to TRBJ2-2; 12 nucleotides align to TRBD1. CDR1 SGHVS and CDR2 FNYEAQ come from the germline V gene. V lost 5 bases, J lost 6 bases, and 10 bases stayed unmatched. CDR3 size: 17 residues. The CDR3 DNA reads TGTGCCAGCAGCAAACACCATGGGACAGGGGGCTCCGGGGAGCTGTTTTTT. Its protein product is CASSKHHGTGGSGELFF.